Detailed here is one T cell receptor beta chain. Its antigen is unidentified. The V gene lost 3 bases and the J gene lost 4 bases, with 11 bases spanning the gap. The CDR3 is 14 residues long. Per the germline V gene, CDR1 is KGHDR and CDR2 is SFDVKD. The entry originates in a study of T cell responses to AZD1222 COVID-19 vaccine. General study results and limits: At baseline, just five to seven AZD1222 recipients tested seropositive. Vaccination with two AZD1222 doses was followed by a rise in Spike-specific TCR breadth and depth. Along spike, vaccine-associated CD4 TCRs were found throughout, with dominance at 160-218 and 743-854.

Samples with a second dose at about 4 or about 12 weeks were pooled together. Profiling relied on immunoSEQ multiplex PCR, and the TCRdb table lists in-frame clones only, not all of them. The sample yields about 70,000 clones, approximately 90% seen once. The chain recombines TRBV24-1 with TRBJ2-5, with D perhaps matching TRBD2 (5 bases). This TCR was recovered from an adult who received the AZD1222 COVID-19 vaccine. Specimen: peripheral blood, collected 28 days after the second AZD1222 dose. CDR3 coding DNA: TGTGCCACCAGTGATCTCCGGGATTTAGAGACCCAGTACTTC. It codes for CATSDLRDLETQYF.